This TCR beta chain was sequenced for a study of shared clonotypes between healthy human individuals. Whole-study context: The composition of the donors was a couple of women and a few men aged 18 to 49. Whole-study results and caveats: In contrast to clonotypes shared by all four donors, non-shared clonotypes had lower generation probabilities.

The length of the CDR3 is 19 residues. The germline V gene has CDR1 SGHRS and CDR2 YFSETQ. J was trimmed by 0 bases and V by 0 bases; bases with no gene match: 12. Over several immunoSEQ plates, each subset's genomic DNA was distributed in even portions. Original handling: For the immunoSEQ data, sequences were junction-only without quality scores, so filtering differed. Profiling relied on immunoSEQ multiplex PCR, and the TCRdb table lists in-frame clones only, not all of them. V and J calls and clone size follow that table, whereas D and trimming were derived from the DNA. This sample has approximately 2,000,000 clones, with about nine tenths found just once. This clone appeared once. Its antigen remains unknown.

The chain is built from TRBV5-1 and TRBJ2-3; 8 positions agree with TRBD2. This TCR came from a man between 18 and 35 years old in good health. Some clones in this sample may be carry-over from other donors' samples. Sequencing was carried out using naive CD4+ T cells from PBMCs. Documented subset: CD45RA+ positively selected. The CDR3 spells CASSLGTSGGPPSTDTQYF. The CDR3 nucleotides read TGCGCCAGCAGCTTGGGTACTAGCGGAGGGCCTCCTAGCACAGATACGCAGTATTTT.